The rows below give T cell receptor beta chains drawn from one sample of a study of T-cell reconstitution after alpha-beta-depleted transplantation in children. TCRdb re-called the PCR reads with MiXCR, one entry per CDR3 protein. This table has a few hundred thousand distinct CDR3 sequences, about a quarter appearing once. The starting material was PBMCs, obtained before TCRalphabeta/CD19-depleted stem cell transplant. Every receptor here comes from a boy under three years old with Wiskott-Aldrich syndrome, due to receive a stem cell transplant. The CDR3 runs from the conserved cysteine through the conserved F or W. A D gene is named only where the DNA matches it firmly. Some rows have no size entry. The others give once, few or many, or a class for an expanded clone.

>TRBJ1-5|.|TRBV20-1|.
TGCAGTGCACCTGCCGGGGCGTATCAGCCCCAGCATTTT
CSAPAGAYQPQHF
>TRBJ2-7|.|TRBV20-1|TRBD2
TGCAGTGCTAGTATCGGGCGGGAGGGCGAGCAGTACTTC
CSASIGREGEQYF
>TRBJ2-1|.|TRBV28|TRBD1
TGTGCCAGCAGTCCACCAGACAGGGTCTACGCTGAGCAGTTCTTC
CASSPPDRVYAEQFF
>TRBJ2-1|.|TRBV12-3/TRBV12-4|TRBD2
TGTGCCAGCAGTCTTAGCGGGAGTTACTATGAGCAGTTCTTC
CASSLSGSYYEQFF
>TRBJ1-1|few|TRBV19|.
TGTGCCAGTAGTATACAGGGGCCGAACACTGAAGCTTTCTTT
CASSIQGPNTEAFF
>TRBJ2-4|few|TRBV7-6|TRBD1
TGTGCCAGCAGCCCCTCCCTGGACAGGGTTAAAAACATTCAGTACTTC
CASSPSLDRVKNIQYF
>TRBJ2-3|.|TRBV20-1|TRBD1
TGCAGTGCTAGAAGAGGGGGCTGGACAGATACGCAGTATTTT
CSARRGGWTDTQYF
>TRBJ1-1|.|TRBV5-1|.
TGCGCCAGCAGCGCCGCAGAGAACACTGAAGCTTTCTTT
CASSAAENTEAFF
>TRBJ2-5|.|TRBV20-1|.
TGCAGTGCTAGAGATAGGAGGTACCAAGAGACCCAGTACTTC
CSARDRRYQETQYF
>TRBJ1-2|.|TRBV11-2|TRBD1
TGTGCCAGCAGCTTAGGGACAGGGGGGTCGGCCTTTAACTATGGCTACACCTTC
CASSLGTGGSAFNYGYTF
>TRBJ2-1|few|TRBV20-1|TRBD2
TGCAGTGCCCTGACTAGCGGGAGAGGTAGGAATGAGCAGTTCTTC
CSALTSGRGRNEQFF
>TRBJ2-1|.|TRBV12-3/TRBV12-4|TRBD1
TGTGCCAGCAGTCCAGGGCAGGGGGTCAACAATGAGCAGTTCTTC
CASSPGQGVNNEQFF
>TRBJ1-1|once|TRBV11-2|.
TGTGCCAGCAGCTCCAGTCGGGAGAACACTGAAGCTTTCTTT
CASSSSRENTEAFF
>TRBJ2-7|few|TRBV20-1|TRBD2
TGCAGTGCTAGTAGGGGACTAGCGGGAGGAACCTACGAGCAGTACTTC
CSASRGLAGGTYEQYF
>TRBJ2-1|.|TRBV5-1|TRBD1
TGCGCCAGCAGCCCAGAGTTGCAGGGGGCGCGCGATGAGCAGTTCTTC
CASSPELQGARDEQFF
>TRBJ1-2|.|TRBV6-5|.
TGTGCCAGCAGTTACTCGGCACGGGGGCGTGGAGGCTACACCTTC
CASSYSARGRGGYTF
>TRBJ2-5|few|TRBV20-1|.
TGCAGTGCTAGAGTCGAGTGGAGTACCGAGACCCAGTACTTC
CSARVEWSTETQYF